This T cell receptor (beta chain) was obtained from a study of cytomegalovirus exposure and HLA in healthy donors. Study-level points and caveats: Rare TCR sequences predominated, though certain public TCRs were found in many donors.

The primer mix had 60 Vbeta and 13 Jbeta primers. Libraries were prepared by immunoSEQ multiplex PCR; TCRdb keeps only in-frame clonotypes and omits some of them. The sample carries approximately 150,000 clones, roughly 72% recorded once. From germline, CDR1 is SGHTA and CDR2 FQGNSA. Germline trimming cut 5 bases from V and 5 bases from J; bases unmatched to any gene: 9. This CDR3 region has 15 residues. Concerning this clone: No antigen is known for it.

Sample: PBMCs. The chain uses TRBV7-2 and TRBJ2-1, with 7 bases lining up with TRBD2. The clonotype originates from a man aged 40-55 years in good health and CMV-seronegative. CDR3 nucleotide sequence: TGTGCCAGCAGCCATAGCCTCCTAGCGGACAATGAGCAGTTCTTC. Protein product: CASSHSLLADNEQFF.